One and the same sample provided the 24 T cell receptor beta chains below, sequenced in a study of blood T cells in healthy people across ages. The authors ran a second PCR of 7 to 11 cycles using a sample-barcoded 5' primer and a J-beta primer mix. Each CDR3 protein is one row after TCRdb ran MiXCR on the 5' RACE reads. This sample has about 800,000 distinct CDR3 sequences, with about three fifths found just once. Sequencing was performed on blood. The receptors here all came from a young man in good health.

This chain connects TRBV7-2 to TRBJ2-3, with TRBD2 matching over 8 bases. The CDR3 spans 17 residues. The ends lost 1 base at V and 4 bases at J; junction bases unmatched: 10. Germline values: CDR1 SGHTA, CDR2 FQGNSA. CDR3 coding DNA: TGTGCCAGCAGCTTAGGCACTATCGGGGGGGCAGCAGATACGCAGTATTTT. Translated, it gives CASSLGTIGGAADTQYF.

This clonotype was seen repeatedly, ten times or more. The J gene is TRBJ1-2, the V gene TRBV7-9, with 7 bases aligning to TRBD1. Germline V gene sequence: CDR1 SEHNR, CDR2 FQNEAQ (reference sequence). The CDR3 is made up of 13 amino acids. The junction had 1 base not matched to a gene; V was cut back by 3 bases and J by 3 bases. The CDR3 DNA sequence: TGTGCCAGCAGCTTTGGGACAGACTATGGCTACACCTTC. Amino acids: CASSFGTDYGYTF.

This CDR3 reads CSVGTGTYGYTF. CDR3 nucleotide sequence: TGCAGCGTTGGGACAGGGACCTATGGCTACACCTTC. The chain couples TRBV29-1 to TRBJ1-2; 8 bases are a match to TRBD1. The V gene's germline CDR1 is SQVTM and CDR2 ANQGSEA. There are 12 residues in the CDR3. V shed 4 bases, J shed 4 bases, and the junction held 2 bases outside the gene matches.

As DNA, the CDR3 is TGTGCCAGCAGTTACCCCAGAGCGGGGAATGAGCAGTTCTTC. Protein product: CASSYPRAGNEQFF. The chain carries TRBV6-2 or TRBV6-3 and TRBJ2-1; TRBD2 matches 7 bases. Trimming removed 2 bases from V and 7 bases from J; junction bases left unmatched: 5. CDR1 and CDR2 from the germline V gene are MNHEY and SVGEGT. The CDR3 length is 14 residues.

This clonotype was seen a single time. The genes are TRBV11-2 and TRBJ2-2, with 13 nucleotides matching TRBD2. The V gene's germline CDR1 is SGHAT and CDR2 FQNNGV. The CDR3 is made up of 17 amino acids. With 4 bases clipped from V and 3 bases from J, the junction kept 5 bases outside the gene matches. The CDR3: CASSSRTSGRDTGELFF. The CDR3 region has the DNA TGTGCCAGCAGCTCAAGAACTAGCGGGAGGGACACCGGGGAGCTGTTTTTT.

The rearrangement joins TRBV20-1 to TRBJ2-4; 7 nucleotides agree with TRBD2. V shed 8 bases, J shed 6 bases, and the junction held 13 bases outside the gene matches. This CDR3 has 14 residues. Germline assignment: CDR1 DFQATT and CDR2 SNEGSKA (reference sequence). CDR3 DNA sequence: TGCAGTTCATCTCCGGGCGGGGGAGGAAACATTCAGTACTTC. Protein sequence: CSSSPGGGGNIQYF.

The rearrangement links TRBV20-1 to TRBJ2-7; D ambiguous. V was pared by 6 bases and J by 4 bases, with 10 bases between. The CDR3 is 11 residues long. Germline CDR1 and CDR2: DFQATT and SNEGSKA (reference sequence). The CDR3 sequence: CSATDGYEQYF. The DNA of the CDR3 is TGCAGTGCAACGGACGGTTACGAGCAGTACTTC.

The sample holds a few counts of this clonotype. J is TRBJ2-5 and V is TRBV20-1; the D gene is possibly TRBD2 (5 bases). This CDR3 comprises 14 residues. The germline V and J ends were trimmed by 3 bases and 4 bases, with 15 bases remaining between them. In germline, CDR1 is DFQATT, CDR2 SNEGSKA (reference sequence). Written as DNA, the CDR3 is TGCAGTGCTAGCCCCCGGCTAGCAGGAGAGACCCAGTACTTC. This translates into CSASPRLAGETQYF.

In this sample, this clonotype turned up a few times. The V gene is TRBV21-1, the J gene TRBJ2-7; the DNA was not compared with TRBD1, the D call given in the table. TRBV21-1 is assigned pseudogene status. The CDR3 is 17 amino acids. CDR3 region: CAGSAGGQGKSRNEQYF. The CDR3 DNA sequence: TGTGCCGGGAGCGCAGGAGGACAGGGGAAGTCGAGGAACGAGCAGTACTTC.

This clonotype was seen once. The chain is built from TRBV7-9 and TRBJ2-1; perhaps TRBD1 as D (6 bases). V was pared by 6 bases and J by 8 bases, with 26 bases between. Looked up from germline, CDR1 is SEHNR and CDR2 is FQNEAQ (reference sequence). The CDR3 has 17 amino acids. The CDR3 here is CASSSIISGAGRDEQFF. The CDR3 DNA reads as TGTGCCAGCAGTTCAATCATTTCAGGGGCTGGTAGGGATGAGCAGTTCTTC.

The rearrangement joins TRBV24-1 to TRBJ2-4, with 7 nucleotides matching TRBD2. The CDR3 extends over 16 amino acids. Germline values: CDR1 KGHDR, CDR2 SFDVKD. The trim removed 4 bases at V and 0 bases at J, leaving 5 bases unmatched. CDR3 amino acids: CATSEGGNLAKNIQYF. The CDR3 DNA sequence: TGTGCCACCAGTGAGGGGGGGAACCTAGCCAAAAACATTCAGTACTTC.

V usage is TRBV4-3 and J usage is TRBJ2-1; possible D gene TRBD2, 5 bases. Germline V gives CDR1 LGHNA, CDR2 YSLEER. This CDR3 spans 16 amino acids. V lost 3 bases and J lost 0, with 12 bases in between. The CDR3 region is CASSQEWRASYNEQFF. CDR3 nucleotides: TGCGCCAGCAGCCAGGAGTGGCGGGCCTCCTACAATGAGCAGTTCTTC.

The chain combines TRBV4-2 with TRBJ1-2; D uncertain. Germline lookup yields CDR1 LGHNA and CDR2 YNFKEQ. V lost 0 bases and J lost 8, with 13 bases in between. CDR3 size: 14 residues. In nucleotides, the CDR3 is TGTGCCAGCAGCCAAGATGCAGGCCTCTGGGGCTACACCTTC. Protein: CASSQDAGLWGYTF.

This chain joins TRBV29-1 and TRBJ2-7; D is uncertain. Gene TRBJ2-5 matches the end of the DNA better, so the J call may be wrong. The germline gives CDR1 SQVTM, CDR2 ANQGSEA. The CDR3 has 13 amino acids. Here the CDR3 DNA reads TGCAGCGTTGAAGGGTCCGCCGGCCAGACCCAGTACTTC. Translating gives CSVEGSAGQTQYF.

Only a few counts were recorded for this clonotype. This rearrangement joins TRBV6-5 to TRBJ2-7; a possible D gene is TRBD1 (6 bases). Per the germline V gene, CDR1 is MNHEY and CDR2 is SVGAGI. The germline V and J ends were trimmed by 0 bases and 3 bases, with 12 bases remaining between them. The CDR3 has 15 residues. The CDR3 reads CASSYSSQGGYEQYF. In DNA form, the CDR3 reads TGTGCCAGCAGTTACTCTTCCCAAGGGGGCTACGAGCAGTACTTC.

As for this clonotype: Because the CDR3's place on the DNA is in doubt, the DNA is left out and the CDR3 is given as listed by TCRdb. The chain has TRBV29-1 and TRBJ1-1. Germline CDR1 reads SQVTM; CDR2 reads ANQGSEA. Both ends counted, the CDR3 spans 24 residues. CDR3 amino acids: CSVEELAGETQYFGPGTTGPEAFF.

The CDR3 protein is CASTFLNRVSQYF. In nucleotides, the CDR3 is TGTGCCAGCACCTTTTTAAACAGGGTGTCGCAGTATTTT. The chain is built from TRBV28 and TRBJ2-3, with D perhaps TRBD1 (6 bases). CDR3 length: 13 residues. Trimming shortened V by 7 bases and J by 10 bases, and 18 bases separated the two germline ends. Looked up from germline, CDR1 is MDHEN and CDR2 is SYDVKM. Together with reference TRBV28 and TRBJ2-3, the CDR3 gives the full variable domain: DVKVTQSSRYLVKRTGEKVFLECVQDMDHENMFWYRQDPGLGLRLIYFSYDVKMKEKGDIPEGYSVSREKKERFSLILESASTNQTSMYLCASTFLNRVSQYFGPGTRLTVL.

CDR3 amino acids: CAIGGSTFPNEQFF. CDR3 bases: TGTGCCATCGGTGGGTCGACTTTTCCCAATGAGCAGTTCTTC. This rearrangement joins TRBV10-3 to TRBJ2-1; D is undetermined. The CDR3 has 14 amino acids. Trimming pared 8 bases from V and 6 bases from J, leaving 17 bases between. Germline V gives CDR1 ENHRY, CDR2 SYGVKD.

This clonotype was found a few times. The chain combines TRBV10-3 with TRBJ1-2, with D tentatively TRBD1 (5 bases). CDR3 length: 16 amino acids. From germline, CDR1 is ENHRY and CDR2 SYGVKD. V shed 0 bases and J shed 5 bases, with 16 bases lying between them. This CDR3 reads CAISESEGRAFYGYTF. CDR3 sequence (DNA): TGTGCCATCAGTGAGTCGGAGGGACGAGCTTTTTATGGCTACACCTTC.

The chain uses TRBV13 and TRBJ1-2; the D is unclear. The CDR3 runs to 16 residues. The germline V and J ends were trimmed by 0 bases and 1 base, with 12 bases remaining between them. Germline-derived CDR1 and CDR2 are PRHDT and FYEKMQ (reference sequence). The CDR3 nucleotides are TGTGCCAGCAGCTTAGGTTGGACGGATTATAACTATGGCTACACCTTC. It yields the protein CASSLGWTDYNYGYTF.

V gene TRBV9 combines with J gene TRBJ2-7; D tentatively fits TRBD1 or TRBD2 (5 bases each). The germline V and J ends were trimmed by 0 bases and 7 bases, with 8 bases remaining between them. The CDR3 runs 12 residues. Germline V CDR1 and CDR2: SGDLS, YYNGEE. This CDR3 is CASSVGGGEQYF. CDR3 sequence (DNA): TGTGCCAGCAGCGTAGGTGGGGGTGAGCAGTACTTC.

The V and J genes are TRBV27 and TRBJ1-5, with a possible D match to TRBD1 (6 bases). Trimming removed 8 bases at V and 0 bases at J, with 17 bases between. CDR3 size: 16 residues. Germline V gene data show CDR1 as MNHEY and CDR2 as SMNVEV (reference sequence). CDR3 loop: CASGPLGQFSNQPQHF. CDR3 bases: TGTGCCAGCGGGCCTTTAGGACAGTTTAGCAATCAGCCCCAGCATTTT.

The chain carries TRBV11-2 and TRBJ2-1; D unresolved. Germline V gene lookup returns CDR1 SGHAT and CDR2 FQNNGV. V lost 10 bases and J 4 bases, leaving 8 bases between the germline ends. The CDR3 has 11 residues. The CDR3 protein is CATGAYNEQFF. The CDR3 DNA reads as TGTGCCACTGGAGCGTACAATGAGCAGTTCTTC.

This clonotype showed up just a few times. This CDR3 reads CSASLGGHTDTQYF. CDR3 nucleotide sequence: TGCAGTGCTAGTTTAGGGGGCCACACAGATACGCAGTATTTT. V and J are TRBV20-1 and TRBJ2-3, with 7 bases matching TRBD1. CDR1 is DFQATT and CDR2 is SNEGSKA in the germline V gene (reference sequence). V shed 3 bases and J 2 bases; nucleotides not matched to a gene: 5. CDR3 length: 14 residues.